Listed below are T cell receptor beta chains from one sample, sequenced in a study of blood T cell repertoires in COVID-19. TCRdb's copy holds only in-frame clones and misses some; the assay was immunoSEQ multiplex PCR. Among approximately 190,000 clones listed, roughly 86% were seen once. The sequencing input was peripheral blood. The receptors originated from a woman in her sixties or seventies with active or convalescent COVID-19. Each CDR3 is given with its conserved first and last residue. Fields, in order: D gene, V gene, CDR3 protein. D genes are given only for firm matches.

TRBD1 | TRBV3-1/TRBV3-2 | CASSQRQGSVTDTQYF
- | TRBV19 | CASSITRVGSEKLFF
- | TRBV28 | CASSSTHARQPQHF
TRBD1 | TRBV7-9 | CASSSGQPQETQYF
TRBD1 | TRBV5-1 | CASSLQGDNQPQHF
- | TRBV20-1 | CSASRGSSPLHF
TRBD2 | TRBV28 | CASSSIAGGLTYEQYF
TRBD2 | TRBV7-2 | CASSAQRLAGAYNEQFF
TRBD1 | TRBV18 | CASSPGQGSYNEQFF
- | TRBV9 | CASSVVGANYGYTF
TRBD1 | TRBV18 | CASSPTGGSYEQYF
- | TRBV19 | CASSSSVQETQYF
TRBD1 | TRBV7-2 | CASSPRGQGAWQDEQYF
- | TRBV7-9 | CASSLASGSTDTQYF
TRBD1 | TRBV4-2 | CASSQERQGAGGYTF
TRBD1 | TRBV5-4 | CASSSGTGPYEQYF
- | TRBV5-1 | CASSSGQNTEAFF